The T cell receptor (beta chain) described here comes from a study of blood T cells in healthy people across ages. This clonotype was picked up a small number of times. Its antigen is unknown. For the second PCR, which ran for about 6 to 12 cycles, a sample-barcoded 5' primer and a J-beta primer mix were used. Using its own MiXCR run on the 5' RACE reads, TCRdb lists one record per CDR3 protein. The sample includes approximately 830,000 distinct CDR3 sequences, around 62% of them seen just once. Overall study findings and caveats: Diversity estimates drawn from one million T cells were deemed underestimates. Per-million-T-cell TCR beta diversity fell roughly linearly with age.

The sequencing sample was made of blood. The sequence came from a young man in good health.

CDR3 sequence: CASSSRGAGSSYEQYF. CDR3 bases: TGTGCCAGCAGTTCTCGGGGGGCAGGGAGCTCCTACGAGCAGTACTTC. The V gene is TRBV12-3 or TRBV12-4, the J gene TRBJ2-7; a weak D match, TRBD2 (7 bases). V was pared by 4 bases and J by 0 bases, with 16 bases between. The CDR3 totals 16 residues.